One and the same sample provided the 4 T cell receptor beta chains below, sequenced in a study of OX40 agonist ivuxolimab in advanced cancers. Using immunoSEQ multiplex PCR, the repertoire was profiled, and TCRdb retains in-frame clones only, with some absent. Found here are 75,000 to 80,000 clones, 85% to 95% of them singletons; the top ten hold just over 20%. The sample consisted of CD4+ or CD8+ T cells sorted from blood, taken in a trial of the OX40 agonist ivuxolimab. Receptors originate from an adult with an advanced solid tumor such as melanoma, head and neck, liver or kidney cancer.

The chain joins TRBV5-6 to TRBJ2-3; TRBD2 aligns across 11 bases. CDR1 is SGHDT and CDR2 is YYEEEE in the germline V gene. The trim removed 3 bases at V and 1 base at J, leaving 10 bases unmatched. The CDR3 has 18 residues. CDR3 bases: TGTGCCAGCAGCTACCATAGCGGGGGGGCCTCGGGCACAGATACGCAGTATTTT. As protein: CASSYHSGGASGTDTQYF.

Notes on this clone: Distinct nucleotide sequences in the sample also encode this CDR3. The rearrangement uses TRBV5-6 and TRBJ1-5; D may be TRBD1 (5 bases). The germline V gene has CDR1 SGHDT and CDR2 YYEEEE. The V gene lost 4 bases and the J gene lost 1 base, with 12 bases spanning the gap. The CDR3 totals 15 residues. CDR3 sequence reads: CASSPGGGSNQPQHF. The CDR3 nucleotides are TGTGCCAGCAGCCCTGGGGGGGGAAGCAATCAGCCCCAGCATTTT.

The chain couples TRBV30 to TRBJ2-1, with 9 bases fitting TRBD2. With V trimmed by 0 bases and J by 4 bases, 4 bases remained unmatched. This CDR3 spans 15 amino acids. Germline assignment: CDR1 GTSNPN and CDR2 SVGIG (reference sequence). The CDR3 DNA sequence: TGTGCCTGGAGTGTAACTAGCGGGCTATACAATGAGCAGTTCTTC. Translated, it gives CAWSVTSGLYNEQFF.

The V call is TRBV7-8, the J call TRBJ2-7; no clear D. CDR1 is SGHVS and CDR2 is FQNEAQ in the germline V gene. Trimming cost V 1 base and J 2 bases, with 6 bases left between them. There are 13 residues in the CDR3. The CDR3 region has the DNA TGTGCCAGCAGCTTAGAACCTGCCTACGAGCAGTACTTC. It specifies CASSLEPAYEQYF.